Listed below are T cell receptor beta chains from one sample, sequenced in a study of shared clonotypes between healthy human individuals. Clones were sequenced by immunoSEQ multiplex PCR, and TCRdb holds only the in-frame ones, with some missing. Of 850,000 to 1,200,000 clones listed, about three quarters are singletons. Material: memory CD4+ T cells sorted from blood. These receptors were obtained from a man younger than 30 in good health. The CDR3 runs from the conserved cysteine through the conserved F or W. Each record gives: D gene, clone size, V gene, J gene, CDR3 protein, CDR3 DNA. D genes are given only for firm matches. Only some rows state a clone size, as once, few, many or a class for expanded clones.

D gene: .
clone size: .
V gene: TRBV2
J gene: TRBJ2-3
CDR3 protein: CASSDYWPGTDTQYF
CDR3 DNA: TGTGCCAGCAGTGACTATTGGCCTGGAACAGATACGCAGTATTTT

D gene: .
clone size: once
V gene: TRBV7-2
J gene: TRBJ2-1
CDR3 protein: CASSRVEGGGEQFF
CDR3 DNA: TGTGCCAGCAGCCGAGTGGAGGGAGGGGGTGAGCAGTTCTTC

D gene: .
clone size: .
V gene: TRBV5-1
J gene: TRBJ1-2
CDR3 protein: CASSPEGELYGYTF
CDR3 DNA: TGCGCCAGCAGCCCCGAGGGGGAACTCTATGGCTACACCTTC

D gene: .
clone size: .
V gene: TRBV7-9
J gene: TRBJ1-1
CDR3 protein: CASSLLRPSVVTAEAFF
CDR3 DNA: TGTGCCAGCAGCTTATTGAGACCCTCAGTGGTCACGGCTGAAGCTTTCTTT

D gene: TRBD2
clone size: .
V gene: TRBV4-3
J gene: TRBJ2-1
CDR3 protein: CASSRRLAGGKYNEQFF
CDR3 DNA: TGCGCCAGCAGCCGGAGACTAGCGGGAGGGAAATACAATGAGCAGTTCTTC

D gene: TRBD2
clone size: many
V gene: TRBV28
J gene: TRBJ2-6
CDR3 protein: CASSPGLAPSGANVLTF
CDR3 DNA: TGTGCCAGCAGTCCAGGACTAGCCCCCTCTGGGGCCAACGTCCTGACTTTC

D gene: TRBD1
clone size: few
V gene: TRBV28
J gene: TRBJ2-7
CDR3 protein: CASSPDRVLHEQYF
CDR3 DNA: TGTGCCAGCAGTCCGGACAGGGTACTCCACGAGCAGTACTTC

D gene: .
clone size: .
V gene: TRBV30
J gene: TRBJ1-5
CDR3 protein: CAWSVNNPAQPQHF
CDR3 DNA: TGTGCCTGGAGTGTAAACAATCCTGCTCAGCCCCAGCATTTT

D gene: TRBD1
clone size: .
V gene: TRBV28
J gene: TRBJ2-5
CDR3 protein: CASNKRGTGVKETQYF
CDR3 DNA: TGTGCCAGCAACAAACGAGGGACAGGGGTGAAAGAGACCCAGTACTTC

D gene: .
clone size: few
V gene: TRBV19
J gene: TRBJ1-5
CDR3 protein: CASSIDQRQPQHF
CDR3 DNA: TGTGCCAGTAGTATAGATCAGCGTCAGCCCCAGCATTTT

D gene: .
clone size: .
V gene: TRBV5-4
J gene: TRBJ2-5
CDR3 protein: CASSQPGLRAETQYF
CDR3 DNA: TGTGCCAGCAGCCAGCCGGGCCTCAGGGCAGAGACCCAGTACTTC

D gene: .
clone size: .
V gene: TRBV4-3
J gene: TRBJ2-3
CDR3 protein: CASSQEMVAPGYTQYF
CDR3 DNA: TGCGCCAGCAGCCAAGAGATGGTAGCGCCTGGTTATACGCAGTATTTT

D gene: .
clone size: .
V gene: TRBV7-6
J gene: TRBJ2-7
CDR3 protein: CASSSKQYF
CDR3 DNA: TGTGCCAGCAGCTCCAAGCAGTACTTC

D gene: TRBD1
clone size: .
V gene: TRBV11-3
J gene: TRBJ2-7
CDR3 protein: CASLDRVQYEQYF
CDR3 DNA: TGTGCCAGTTTAGACAGGGTTCAATACGAGCAGTACTTC

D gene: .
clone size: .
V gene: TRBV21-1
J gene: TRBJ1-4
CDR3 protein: CASSKDIGNFLDEKLFF
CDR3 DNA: TGTGCCAGCAGCAAAGACATCGGAAACTTCCTCGATGAAAAACTGTTTTTT

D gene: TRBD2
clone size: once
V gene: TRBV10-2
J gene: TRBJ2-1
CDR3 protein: CASRAGGANEQFF
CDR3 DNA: TGCGCCAGCAGAGCGGGGGGAGCAAATGAGCAGTTCTTC

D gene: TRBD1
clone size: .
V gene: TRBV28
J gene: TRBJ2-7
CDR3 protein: CASSRPGTGESYEQYF
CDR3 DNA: TGTGCCAGCAGTCGCCCCGGGACAGGGGAAAGTTACGAGCAGTACTTC

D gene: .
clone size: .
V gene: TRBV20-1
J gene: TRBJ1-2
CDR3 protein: CSAIIDGSYTF
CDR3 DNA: TGCAGTGCTATAATCGACGGGAGCTACACCTTC

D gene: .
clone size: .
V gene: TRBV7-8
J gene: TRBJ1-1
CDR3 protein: CASSLYILNTEAFF
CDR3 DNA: TGTGCCAGCAGCCTCTACATACTCAACACTGAAGCTTTCTTT

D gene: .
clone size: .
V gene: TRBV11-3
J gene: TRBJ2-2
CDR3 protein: CASSLGGHDTGELFF
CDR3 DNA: TGTGCCAGCAGCTTAGGCGGACACGACACCGGGGAGCTGTTTTTT

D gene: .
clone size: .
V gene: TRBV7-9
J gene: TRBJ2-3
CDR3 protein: CASTPSTTRPHPDTQYF
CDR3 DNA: TGTGCCAGCACCCCCTCGACTACCAGGCCCCACCCAGATACGCAGTATTTT

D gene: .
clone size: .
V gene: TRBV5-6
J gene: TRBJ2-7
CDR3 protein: CASSLGTDYEQYF
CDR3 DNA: TGTGCCAGCAGCTTAGGTACAGACTACGAGCAGTACTTC

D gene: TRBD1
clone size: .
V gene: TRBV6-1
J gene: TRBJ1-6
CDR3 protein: CASTLWTGYSPLHF
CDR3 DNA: TGTGCCAGCACCCTATGGACAGGCTACTCACCCCTCCACTTT

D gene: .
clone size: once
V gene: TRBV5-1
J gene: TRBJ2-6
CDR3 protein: CASSVDVSGANVLTF
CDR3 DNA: TGCGCCAGCAGCGTGGACGTGTCTGGGGCCAACGTCCTGACTTTC

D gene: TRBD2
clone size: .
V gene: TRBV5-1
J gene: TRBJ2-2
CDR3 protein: CASSLGPGGTGELFF
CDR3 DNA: TGCGCCAGCAGCTTGGGGCCGGGAGGCACCGGGGAGCTGTTTTTT

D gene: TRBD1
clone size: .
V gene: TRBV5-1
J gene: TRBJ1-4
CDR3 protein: CASSKGQEGEKLFF
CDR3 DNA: TGCGCCAGCAGCAAGGGACAGGAGGGGGAAAAACTGTTTTTT

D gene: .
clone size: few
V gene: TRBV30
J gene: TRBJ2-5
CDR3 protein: CAWMNAGTGGTQYF
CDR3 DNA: TGTGCCTGGATGAACGCTGGGACCGGAGGGACCCAGTACTTC

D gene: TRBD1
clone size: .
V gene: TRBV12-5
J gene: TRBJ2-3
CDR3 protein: CASGTKGADTQYF
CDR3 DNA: TGTGCTAGTGGTACTAAGGGGGCCGATACGCAGTATTTT

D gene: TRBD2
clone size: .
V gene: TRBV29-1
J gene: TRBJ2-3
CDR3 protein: CSVEKGLALTDTQYF
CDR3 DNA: TGCAGCGTTGAAAAGGGACTAGCGCTCACAGATACGCAGTATTTT

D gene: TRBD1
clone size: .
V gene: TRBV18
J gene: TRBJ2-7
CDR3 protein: CASSAGAGGIYEQYF
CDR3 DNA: TGTGCCAGCTCAGCCGGGGCAGGGGGAATCTACGAGCAGTACTTC

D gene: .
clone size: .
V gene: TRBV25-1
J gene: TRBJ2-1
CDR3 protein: CASSGRTNEQFF
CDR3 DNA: TGTGCCAGCAGTGGCCGGACCAATGAGCAGTTCTTC

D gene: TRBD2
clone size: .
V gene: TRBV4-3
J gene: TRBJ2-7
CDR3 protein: CASSQDPSGGYEQYF
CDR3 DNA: TGCGCCAGCAGCCAAGACCCTAGCGGGGGCTACGAGCAGTACTTC

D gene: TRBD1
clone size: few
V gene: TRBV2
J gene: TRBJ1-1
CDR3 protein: CASRPTGGPEAFF
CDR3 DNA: TGTGCCAGCAGACCGACAGGGGGCCCTGAAGCTTTCTTT

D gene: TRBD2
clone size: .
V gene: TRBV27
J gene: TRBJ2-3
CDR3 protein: CASSLSVTSATDTQYF
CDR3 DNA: TGTGCCAGCAGTTTATCGGTAACTAGCGCCACAGATACGCAGTATTTT

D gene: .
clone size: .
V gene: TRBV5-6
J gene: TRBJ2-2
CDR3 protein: CASSFLRNTGELFF
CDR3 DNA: TGTGCCAGCAGCTTCCTCAGAAACACCGGGGAGCTGTTTTTT

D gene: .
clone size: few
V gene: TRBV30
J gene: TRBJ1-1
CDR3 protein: CAWSVQLNTEAFF
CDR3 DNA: TGTGCCTGGAGTGTCCAGTTGAACACTGAAGCTTTCTTT

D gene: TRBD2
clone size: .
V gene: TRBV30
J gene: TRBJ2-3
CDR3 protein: CAWRLAGVSTDTQYF
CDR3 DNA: TGTGCCTGGCGACTAGCGGGGGTAAGCACAGATACGCAGTATTTT

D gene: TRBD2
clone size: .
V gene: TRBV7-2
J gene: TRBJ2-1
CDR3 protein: CASSLVSGKGYNEQFF
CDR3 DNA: TGTGCCAGCAGCTTGGTCAGCGGGAAGGGCTACAATGAGCAGTTCTTC

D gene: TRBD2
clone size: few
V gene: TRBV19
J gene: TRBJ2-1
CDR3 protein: CASTGTSGRTSSYNEQFF
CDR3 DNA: TGTGCCAGTACTGGGACTAGCGGGAGGACCAGCTCCTACAATGAGCAGTTCTTC

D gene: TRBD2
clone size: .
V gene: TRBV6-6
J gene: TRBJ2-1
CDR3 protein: CASSLGTSGTYNEQFF
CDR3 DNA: TGTGCCAGCAGTCTCGGGACTAGCGGGACCTACAATGAGCAGTTCTTC

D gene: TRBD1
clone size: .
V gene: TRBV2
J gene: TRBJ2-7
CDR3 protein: CASSLGQGVPYEQYF
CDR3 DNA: TGTGCCAGCAGCTTGGGACAGGGGGTACCCTACGAGCAGTACTTC

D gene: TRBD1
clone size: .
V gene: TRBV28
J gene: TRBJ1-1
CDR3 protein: CASSSPPDRGVKAFF
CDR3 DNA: TGTGCCAGCAGTTCCCCCCCGGACAGGGGGGTGAAAGCTTTCTTT

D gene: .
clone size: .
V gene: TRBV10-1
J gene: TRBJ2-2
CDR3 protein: CASSDGIGSGAGELFF
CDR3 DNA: TGCGCCAGCAGTGATGGGATAGGATCCGGGGCCGGGGAGCTGTTTTTT

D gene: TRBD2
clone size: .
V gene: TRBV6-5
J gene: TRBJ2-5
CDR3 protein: CAFGRETQYF
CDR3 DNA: TGTGCCTTCGGGAGGGAGACCCAGTACTTC

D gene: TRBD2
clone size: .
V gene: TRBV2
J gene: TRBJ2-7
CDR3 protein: CAGGGLHYEQYF
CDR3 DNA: TGTGCCGGCGGGGGACTTCACTACGAGCAGTACTTC

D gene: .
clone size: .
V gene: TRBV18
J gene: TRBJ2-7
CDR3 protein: CASSPEVGAYEQYF
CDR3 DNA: TGTGCCAGCTCACCAGAAGTTGGGGCCTACGAGCAGTACTTC

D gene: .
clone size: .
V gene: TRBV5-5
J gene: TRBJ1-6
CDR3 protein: CASSFGRDYNSPLHF
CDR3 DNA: TGTGCCAGCAGCTTCGGCCGGGACTATAATTCACCCCTCCACTTT

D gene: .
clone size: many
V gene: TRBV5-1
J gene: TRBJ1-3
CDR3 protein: CASSLEGVLNTIYF
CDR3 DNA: TGCGCCAGCAGCTTGGAAGGGGTATTAAACACCATATATTTT

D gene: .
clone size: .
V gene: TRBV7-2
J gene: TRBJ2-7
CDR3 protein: CASSPGAGATYEQYF
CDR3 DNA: TGTGCCAGCAGCCCCGGAGCAGGGGCGACCTACGAGCAGTACTTC

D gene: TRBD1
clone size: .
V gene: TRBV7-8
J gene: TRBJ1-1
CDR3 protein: CASSGIRGVSTEAFF
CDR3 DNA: TGTGCCAGCAGCGGAATCAGGGGGGTGAGCACTGAAGCTTTCTTT

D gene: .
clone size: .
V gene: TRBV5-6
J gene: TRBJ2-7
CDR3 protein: CASSLALGKEQYF
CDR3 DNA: TGTGCCAGCAGCTTGGCGTTAGGGAAGGAGCAGTACTTC

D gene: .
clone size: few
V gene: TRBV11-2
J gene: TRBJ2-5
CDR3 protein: CASSLGQGRETQYF
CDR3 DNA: TGTGCCAGCAGCTTAGGGCAGGGACGGGAGACCCAGTACTTC

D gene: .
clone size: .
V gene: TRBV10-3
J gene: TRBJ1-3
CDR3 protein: CALGGAGNTIYF
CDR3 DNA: TGTGCCCTAGGGGGGGCTGGAAACACCATATATTTT